This TCR beta chain was captured in a study of shared clonotypes between healthy human individuals. Across the whole study: The study used three CD4 naive, three CD4 memory, two CD8 naive and one CD8 memory plate per donor. Study-level findings and limits: Naive CD4 clonotypes overlapped across a few donors at around 5%. In having few donors, the study represented limited genetic and exposure-history diversity. Compared with clonotypes that all four donors shared, non-shared clonotypes had lower generation probabilities.

The CDR3 is 14 amino acids. Germline trimming cut 5 bases from V and 6 bases from J; bases unmatched to any gene: 6. Germline V CDR1 and CDR2: KGHSH, LQKENI. Notes on this clone: What it binds is unknown.

Clones were sequenced by immunoSEQ multiplex PCR, and TCRdb holds only the in-frame ones, with some missing. This sample carries roughly 2 million clones, roughly 95% of them seen once, and the ten largest clones take 0.1% to 0.15%. The rearrangement joins TRBV18 to TRBJ1-5; TRBD1 matches at 8 bases. The receptor comes from a man aged 18 to 29 in good health. The sequencing input was naive CD4+ T cells sorted from blood. The subset was: CD45RA+ positively selected. The CDR3: CASSGQGEGQPQHF. The CDR3 region has the DNA TGTGCCAGCTCAGGACAGGGAGAGGGTCAGCCCCAGCATTTT.